This T cell receptor beta chain derives from a study of vaccination effects on CD4 cells after COVID-19. CDR1 MDHEN and CDR2 SYDVKM come from the germline V gene. V was trimmed by 4 bases and J by 2 bases, leaving 8 bases between them. The CDR3 totals 14 residues. Comments on this clone: As yet, its antigen is unknown.

Data came from immunoSEQ multiplex PCR; TCRdb stores just in-frame clones and leaves some out. Of tens of thousands of clones listed, approximately 77% are singletons. Culturing for about 10 days preceded CD4+ T cell isolation. The clonotype comes from a human donor who received a COVID-19 vaccine. V and J are TRBV28 and TRBJ2-2, with unresolved D. The sequencing here drew on CD4+ T cells from PBMCs cultured without peptide, taken before COVID-19 vaccination. The CDR3 loop is CASSSPQNTGELFF. CDR3 DNA: TGTGCCAGCAGTTCCCCCCAAAACACCGGGGAGCTGTTTTTT.